This TCR beta chain was sequenced in a study of blood T cell repertoires in COVID-19. Study at large: Sources were T cells, B-cell-depleted T cells, or PBMCs; the material itself was cDNA or gDNA.

Seattle's cohort entered during active infection and was followed longitudinally. The germline gives CDR1 MDHEN, CDR2 SYDVKM. The CDR3 spans 12 residues. V was cut by 3 bases and J by 6 bases, with 9 bases left in between. Per the original data handling: How many nucleated cells were present was estimated from reference gene primer amplification. The repertoire was sequenced with immunoSEQ multiplex PCR; TCRdb's copy has only in-frame clones and lacks some. For V, J and clone size, that table is used; D and trimming come from the DNA. The data contain approximately 100,000 clones, 85% to 90% of them seen just once; the ten biggest clones take up about 4.2%.

Sequenced sample: peripheral blood. J is TRBJ2-7 and V is TRBV28; D not resolved. The receptor was isolated from a human donor with COVID-19, enrolled during active disease. The donor label of this sample is uncertain. CDR3 sequence (DNA): TGTGCCAGCAGTTTGCAGGCTGGCGAGCAGTACTTC. It is translated as CASSLQAGEQYF.